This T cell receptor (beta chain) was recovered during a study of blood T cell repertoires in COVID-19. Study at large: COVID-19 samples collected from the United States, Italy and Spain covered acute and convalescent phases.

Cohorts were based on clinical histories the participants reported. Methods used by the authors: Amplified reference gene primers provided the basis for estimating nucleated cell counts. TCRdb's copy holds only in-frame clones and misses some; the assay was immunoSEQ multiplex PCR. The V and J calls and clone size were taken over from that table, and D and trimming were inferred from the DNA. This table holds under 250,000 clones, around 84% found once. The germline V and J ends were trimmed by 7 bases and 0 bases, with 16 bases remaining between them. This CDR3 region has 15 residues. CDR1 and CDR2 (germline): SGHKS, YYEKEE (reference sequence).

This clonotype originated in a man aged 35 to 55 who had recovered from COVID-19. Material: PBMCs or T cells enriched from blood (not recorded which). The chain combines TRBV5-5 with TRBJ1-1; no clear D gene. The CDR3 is CASVTRAGMNTEAFF. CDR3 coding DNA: TGTGCCAGCGTAACCAGAGCAGGCATGAACACTGAAGCTTTCTTT. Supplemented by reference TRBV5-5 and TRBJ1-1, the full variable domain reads DAGVTQSPTHLIKTRGQQVTLRCSPISGHKSVSWYQQVLGQGPQFIFQYYEKEERGRGNFPDRFSARQFPNYSSELNVNALLLGDSALYLCASVTRAGMNTEAFFGQGTRLTVV.